This is a list of T cell receptor beta chains from one sample in a study of T cells after yellow fever vaccination. TCRdb passed the 5' RACE reads through MiXCR, listing each CDR3 protein once. The table lists roughly 340,000 distinct CDR3 sequences, roughly 4.3% of them singletons. Sequenced material: PBMCs, taken 5 days after the yellow fever booster vaccination. The receptors here all came from a man aged 18 to 29 who received the YFV17D yellow fever vaccine. The CDR3 runs from the conserved cysteine through the conserved F or W. Each record gives: V gene, clone size, J gene, D gene, CDR3 protein, CDR3 DNA. A D gene is named only where the DNA matches it firmly. The listing skips clone size in some rows; elsewhere it reads once, few, many or a size class.

TRBV4-3,many,TRBJ1-2,.,CASSQDWGNYGYTF,TGCGCCAGCAGCCAAGATTGGGGGAACTATGGCTACACCTTC
TRBV7-8,few,TRBJ1-5,.,CASSLEGSAVQPQHF,TGTGCCAGCAGCTTAGAGGGGTCGGCCGTTCAGCCCCAGCATTTT
TRBV6-5,few,TRBJ1-2,.,CASAAPAGTNYGYTF,TGTGCCAGCGCCGCACCCGCCGGGACGAACTATGGCTACACCTTC
TRBV6-2/TRBV6-3,few,TRBJ2-5,TRBD2,CASSYPSRTSRGETQYF,TGTGCCAGCAGTTACCCGAGTAGGACTAGCAGAGGGGAGACCCAGTACTTC
TRBV27,many,TRBJ2-5,TRBD2,CASSRGAGQETQYF,TGTGCCAGCAGTCGAGGAGCGGGGCAAGAGACCCAGTACTTC
TRBV6-6,.,TRBJ2-7,.,CASSSSETYEQYF,TGTGCCAGCAGTTCCTCGGAGACCTACGAGCAGTACTTC
TRBV4-3,many,TRBJ1-6,.,CASSQGSDRSWSPLHF,TGCGCCAGCAGCCAAGGGTCGGACAGAAGTTGGTCACCCCTCCACTTT
TRBV2,.,TRBJ2-3,.,CASSEVSDSTDTQYF,TGTGCCAGCAGTGAGGTTTCTGACAGCACAGATACGCAGTATTTT
TRBV6-2/TRBV6-3,many,TRBJ2-7,.,CASSSRLGEEQYF,TGTGCCAGCAGTTCGCGGCTCGGGGAGGAGCAGTACTTC
TRBV6-5,many,TRBJ2-1,.,CASRMGRLTNEQFF,TGTGCCAGCAGGATGGGGAGACTTACCAATGAGCAGTTCTTC
TRBV6-5,.,TRBJ1-1,TRBD1,CASRYNGQGDTEAFF,TGTGCCAGCAGGTATAATGGACAGGGTGACACTGAAGCTTTCTTT
TRBV7-2,few,TRBJ2-7,TRBD1,CASRDRASGYEQYF,TGTGCCAGCAGGGACAGGGCTTCGGGGTACGAGCAGTACTTC
TRBV7-9,.,TRBJ2-3,TRBD1,CASSLAPWTGSSTDTQYF,TGTGCCAGCAGCTTAGCGCCTTGGACAGGGTCGAGCACAGATACGCAGTATTTT
TRBV7-9,few,TRBJ1-2,.,CASSLSWGNNYGYTF,TGTGCCAGCAGCTTGAGCTGGGGGAATAACTATGGCTACACCTTC
TRBV20-1,few,TRBJ1-2,.,CSARDISYGYTF,TGCAGTGCTAGAGATATTTCCTATGGCTACACCTTC